This T cell receptor beta chain was recorded in a study of blood T cells in healthy people across ages. Primers used in a second PCR of about 7 to 12 cycles were a sample-barcoded 5' primer and a J-beta primer mix. TCRdb recomputed calls from the 5' RACE reads with MiXCR, one row per CDR3 protein. This sample has around 1,700,000 distinct CDR3 sequences, with about 28% found just once. CDR1 and CDR2 (germline): DFQATT, SNEGSKA (reference sequence). Trimming pared 6 bases from V and 0 bases from J, leaving 12 bases between. This CDR3 spans 14 amino acids. The clonotype comes from a young woman in good health. This chain uses TRBV20-1 with TRBJ1-5, with D perhaps matching TRBD1 (6 bases). Sequenced: blood. CDR3 DNA sequence: TGCAGTGCCTTTGGACAGATTAGCAATCAGCCCCAGCATTTT. Translation gives CSAFGQISNQPQHF.